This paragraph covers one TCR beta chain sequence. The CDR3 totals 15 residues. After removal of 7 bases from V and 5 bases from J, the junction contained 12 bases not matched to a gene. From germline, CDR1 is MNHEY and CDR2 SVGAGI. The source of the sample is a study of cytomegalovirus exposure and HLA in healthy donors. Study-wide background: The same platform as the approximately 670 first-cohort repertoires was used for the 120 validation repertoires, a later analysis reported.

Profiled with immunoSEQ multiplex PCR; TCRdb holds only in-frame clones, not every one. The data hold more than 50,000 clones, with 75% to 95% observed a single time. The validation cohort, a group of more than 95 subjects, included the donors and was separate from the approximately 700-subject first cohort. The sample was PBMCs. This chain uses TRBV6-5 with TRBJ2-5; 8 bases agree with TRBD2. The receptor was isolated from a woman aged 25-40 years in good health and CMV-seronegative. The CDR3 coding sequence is TGTGCCAGCACCTACGGGGGGGGGCTGAGGGAGACCCAGTACTTC. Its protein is CASTYGGGLRETQYF.